This TCR beta chain was sequenced in a study of cytomegalovirus exposure and HLA in healthy donors. Study-level findings and limits: Among the most significant clusters, several appeared linked to common viral pathogens in a later analysis.

60 Vbeta and 13 Jbeta primers were used in PCR. Assay: immunoSEQ multiplex PCR; the TCRdb copy retains only in-frame clones and omits some. The repertoire holds about 170,000 clones, approximately 70% seen once, with 6% to 7.5% in the top ten. This CDR3 is 12 amino acids long. Trimming removed 1 base from V and 8 bases from J, with 9 bases in between. From germline, CDR1 is SGDLS and CDR2 YYNGEE. Donors in the study were healthy people who gave bone marrow. Regarding this clone: Its cognate antigen is unknown.

The chain has TRBV9 and TRBJ1-1; possible D gene TRBD1, 5 bases. This sequence was found in a man aged 40-49 years in good health and CMV-seropositive. Input material: PBMCs. This chain's CDR3 is CASSVTQGEAFF. For the CDR3, the DNA is TGTGCCAGCAGCGTAACCCAGGGCGAAGCTTTCTTT.